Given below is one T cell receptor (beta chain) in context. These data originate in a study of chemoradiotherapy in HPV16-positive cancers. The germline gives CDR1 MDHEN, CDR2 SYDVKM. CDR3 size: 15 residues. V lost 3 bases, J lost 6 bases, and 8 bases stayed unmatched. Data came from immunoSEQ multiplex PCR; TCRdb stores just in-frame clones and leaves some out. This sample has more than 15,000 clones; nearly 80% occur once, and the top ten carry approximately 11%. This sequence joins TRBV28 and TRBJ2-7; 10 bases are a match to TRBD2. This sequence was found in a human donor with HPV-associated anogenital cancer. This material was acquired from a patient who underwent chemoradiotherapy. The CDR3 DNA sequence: TGTGCCAGCAGTTTGTCAGCGGGGGGGCACGTCGAGCAGTACTTC. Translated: CASSLSAGGHVEQYF. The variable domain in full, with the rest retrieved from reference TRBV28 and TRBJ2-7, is DVKVTQSSRYLVKRTGEKVFLECVQDMDHENMFWYRQDPGLGLRLIYFSYDVKMKEKGDIPEGYSVSREKKERFSLILESASTNQTSMYLCASSLSAGGHVEQYFGPGTRLTVT.